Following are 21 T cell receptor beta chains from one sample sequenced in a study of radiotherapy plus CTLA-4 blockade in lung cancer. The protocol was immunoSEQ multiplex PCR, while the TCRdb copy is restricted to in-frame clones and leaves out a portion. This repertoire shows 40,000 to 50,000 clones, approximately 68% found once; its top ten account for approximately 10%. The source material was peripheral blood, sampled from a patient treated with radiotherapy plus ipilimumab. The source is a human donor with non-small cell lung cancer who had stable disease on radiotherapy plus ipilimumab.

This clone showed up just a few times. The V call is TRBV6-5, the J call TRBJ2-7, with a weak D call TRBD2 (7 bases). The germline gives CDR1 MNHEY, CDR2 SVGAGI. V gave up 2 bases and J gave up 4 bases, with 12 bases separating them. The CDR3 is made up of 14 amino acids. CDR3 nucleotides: TGTGCCAGCAGTTACGGAGGGGGGGCATACGAGCAGTACTTC. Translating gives CASSYGGGAYEQYF.

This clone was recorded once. Here the CDR3 DNA reads TGCGCCAGCAGCTTCGGGACAGGTAACACCGGGGAGCTGTTTTTT. Encoded protein: CASSFGTGNTGELFF. V usage is TRBV5-1 and J usage is TRBJ2-2; 8 nucleotides agree with TRBD1. Germline-derived CDR1 and CDR2 are SGHRS and YFSETQ. This CDR3 comprises 15 residues. Trimming cost V 2 bases and J 2 bases; bases outside gene matches: 2.

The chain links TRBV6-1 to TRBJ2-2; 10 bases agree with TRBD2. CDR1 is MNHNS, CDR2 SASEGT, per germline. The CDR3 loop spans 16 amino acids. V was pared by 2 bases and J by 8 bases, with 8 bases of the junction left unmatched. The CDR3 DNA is TGTGCCAGCAGTGAAAATCCAGCGGGGGGGCGAGGGGAGCTGTTTTTT. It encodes CASSENPAGGRGELFF.

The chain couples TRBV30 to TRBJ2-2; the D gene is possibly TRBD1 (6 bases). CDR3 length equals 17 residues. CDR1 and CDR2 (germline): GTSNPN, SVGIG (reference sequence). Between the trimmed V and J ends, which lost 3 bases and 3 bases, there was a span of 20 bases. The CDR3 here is CAWRRTAGPPDTGELFF. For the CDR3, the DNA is TGTGCCTGGAGGAGGACAGCCGGGCCCCCGGACACCGGGGAGCTGTTTTTT.

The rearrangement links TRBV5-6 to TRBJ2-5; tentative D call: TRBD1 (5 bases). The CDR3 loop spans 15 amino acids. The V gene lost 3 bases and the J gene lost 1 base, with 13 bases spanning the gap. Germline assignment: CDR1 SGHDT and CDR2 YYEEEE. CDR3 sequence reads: CASSWGLDPQETQYF. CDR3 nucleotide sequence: TGTGCCAGCAGCTGGGGCCTCGACCCCCAAGAGACCCAGTACTTC.

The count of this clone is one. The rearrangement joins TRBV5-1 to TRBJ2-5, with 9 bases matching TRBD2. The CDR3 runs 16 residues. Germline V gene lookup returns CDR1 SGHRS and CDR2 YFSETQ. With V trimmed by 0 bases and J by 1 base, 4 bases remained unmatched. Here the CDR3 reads CASSLEIAGAQETQYF. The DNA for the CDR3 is TGCGCCAGCAGCTTGGAGATAGCGGGGGCCCAAGAGACCCAGTACTTC.

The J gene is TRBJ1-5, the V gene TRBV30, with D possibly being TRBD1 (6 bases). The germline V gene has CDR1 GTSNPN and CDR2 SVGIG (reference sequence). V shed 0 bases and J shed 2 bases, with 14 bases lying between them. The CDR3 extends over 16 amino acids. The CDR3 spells CAWSVGGGPGNQPQHF. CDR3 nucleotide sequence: TGTGCCTGGAGTGTAGGGGGGGGGCCTGGCAATCAGCCCCAGCATTTT.

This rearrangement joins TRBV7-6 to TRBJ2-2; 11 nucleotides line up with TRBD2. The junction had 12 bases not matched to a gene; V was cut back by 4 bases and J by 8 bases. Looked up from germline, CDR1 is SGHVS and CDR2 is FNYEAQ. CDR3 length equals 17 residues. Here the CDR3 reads CASSSYRTSGGAGELFF. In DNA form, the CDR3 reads TGTGCCAGCAGCTCCTACCGAACTAGCGGGGGTGCGGGGGAGCTGTTTTTT.

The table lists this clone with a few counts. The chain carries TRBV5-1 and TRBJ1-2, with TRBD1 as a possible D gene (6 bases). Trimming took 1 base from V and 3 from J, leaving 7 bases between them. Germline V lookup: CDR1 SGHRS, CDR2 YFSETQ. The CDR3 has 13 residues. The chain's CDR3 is CASSLSGDYGYTF. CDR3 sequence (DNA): TGCGCCAGCAGCTTGTCAGGGGACTATGGCTACACCTTC.

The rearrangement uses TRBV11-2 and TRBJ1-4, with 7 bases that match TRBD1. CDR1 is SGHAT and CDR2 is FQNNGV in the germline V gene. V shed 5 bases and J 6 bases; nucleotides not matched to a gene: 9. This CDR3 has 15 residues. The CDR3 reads CASSQYRGSYEKLFF. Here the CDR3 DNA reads TGTGCCAGCAGCCAATACAGGGGAAGTTATGAAAAACTGTTTTTT.

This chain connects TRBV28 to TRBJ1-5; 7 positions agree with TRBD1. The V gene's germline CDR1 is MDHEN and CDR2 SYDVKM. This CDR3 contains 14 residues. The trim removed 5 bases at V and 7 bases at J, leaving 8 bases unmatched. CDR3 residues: CASSNRDRGQPQHF. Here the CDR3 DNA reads TGTGCCAGCAGTAACCGGGACAGAGGACAGCCCCAGCATTTT.

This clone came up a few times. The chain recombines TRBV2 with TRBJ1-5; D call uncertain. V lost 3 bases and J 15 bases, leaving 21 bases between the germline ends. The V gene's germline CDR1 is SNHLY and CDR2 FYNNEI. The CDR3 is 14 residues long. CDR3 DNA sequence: TGTGCCAGCAGTGATTGGGCAGGCCCCGAATCTCCGCATTTT. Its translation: CASSDWAGPESPHF.

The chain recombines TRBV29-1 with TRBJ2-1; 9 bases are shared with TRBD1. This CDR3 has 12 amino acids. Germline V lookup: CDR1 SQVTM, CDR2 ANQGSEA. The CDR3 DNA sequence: TGCAGGGGTGGGACAGGGAGTAATGAGCAGTTCTTC. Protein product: CRGGTGSNEQFF.

The CDR3 spells CASSLGTGGGKGTLAFF. DNA for the CDR3: TGTGCCAGCAGCTTAGGGACAGGGGGCGGGAAAGGTACATTGGCTTTCTTT. This rearrangement joins TRBV5-4 to TRBJ1-1; 12 positions match TRBD1. The junction had 16 bases not matched to a gene; V was cut back by 2 bases and J by 11 bases. The CDR3 extends over 17 amino acids. The germline V gene has CDR1 SGHNT and CDR2 YYREEE (reference sequence).

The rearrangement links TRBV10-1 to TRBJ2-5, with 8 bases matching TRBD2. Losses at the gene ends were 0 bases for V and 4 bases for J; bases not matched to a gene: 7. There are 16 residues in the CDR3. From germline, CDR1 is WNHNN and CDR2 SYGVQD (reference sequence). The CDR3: CASSESSSGGIETQYF. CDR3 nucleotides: TGCGCCAGCAGTGAGTCGTCGTCGGGGGGGATAGAGACCCAGTACTTC.

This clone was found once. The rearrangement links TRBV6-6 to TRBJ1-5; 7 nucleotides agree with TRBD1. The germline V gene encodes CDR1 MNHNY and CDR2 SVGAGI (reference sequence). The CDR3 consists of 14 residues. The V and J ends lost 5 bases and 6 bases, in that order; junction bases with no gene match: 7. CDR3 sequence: CASSDGTASQPQHF. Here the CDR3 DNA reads TGTGCCAGCAGTGACGGGACAGCAAGTCAGCCCCAGCATTTT.

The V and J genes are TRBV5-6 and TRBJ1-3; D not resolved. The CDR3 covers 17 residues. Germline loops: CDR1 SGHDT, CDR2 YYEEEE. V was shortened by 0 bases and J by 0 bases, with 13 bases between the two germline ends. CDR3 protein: CASSLGAGISSGNTIYF. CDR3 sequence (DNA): TGTGCCAGCAGCTTGGGTGCGGGGATAAGCTCTGGAAACACCATATATTTT.

For the CDR3, the DNA is TGTGCCATCAGGGGGACAGCGAACACCGGGGAGCTGTTTTTT. Encoded protein: CAIRGTANTGELFF. This rearrangement joins TRBV10-3 to TRBJ2-2; 7 nucleotides align to TRBD1. The CDR3 spans 14 residues. Germline trimming cut 6 bases from V and 0 bases from J; bases unmatched to any gene: 1. Germline values: CDR1 ENHRY, CDR2 SYGVKD.

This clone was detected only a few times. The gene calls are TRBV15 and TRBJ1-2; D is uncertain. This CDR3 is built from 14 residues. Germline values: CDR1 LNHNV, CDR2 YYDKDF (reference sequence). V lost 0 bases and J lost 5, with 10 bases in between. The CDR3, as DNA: TGTGCCACCAGCAGAGATGAGAGCGGTTATGGCTACACCTTC. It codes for CATSRDESGYGYTF.

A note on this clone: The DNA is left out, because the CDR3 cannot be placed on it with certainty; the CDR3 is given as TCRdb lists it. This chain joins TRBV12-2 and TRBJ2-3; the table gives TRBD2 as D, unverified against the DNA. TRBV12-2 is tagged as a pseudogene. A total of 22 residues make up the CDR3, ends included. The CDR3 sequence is CASRFGPGTSGGPLHSTDTQYF.

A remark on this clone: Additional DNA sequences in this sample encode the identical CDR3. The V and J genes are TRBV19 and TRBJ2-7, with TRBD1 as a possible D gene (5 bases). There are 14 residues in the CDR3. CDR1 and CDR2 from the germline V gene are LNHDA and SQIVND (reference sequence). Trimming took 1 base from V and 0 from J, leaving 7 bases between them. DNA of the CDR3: TGTGCCAGTAGTATAGGTGGGGCCTCCTACGAGCAGTACTTC. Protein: CASSIGGASYEQYF. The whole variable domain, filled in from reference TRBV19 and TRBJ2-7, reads DGGITQSPKYLFRKEGQNVTLSCEQNLNHDAMYWYRQDPGQGLRLIYYSQIVNDFQKGDIAEGYSVSREKKESFPLTVTSAQKNPTAFYLCASSIGGASYEQYFGPGTRLTVT.